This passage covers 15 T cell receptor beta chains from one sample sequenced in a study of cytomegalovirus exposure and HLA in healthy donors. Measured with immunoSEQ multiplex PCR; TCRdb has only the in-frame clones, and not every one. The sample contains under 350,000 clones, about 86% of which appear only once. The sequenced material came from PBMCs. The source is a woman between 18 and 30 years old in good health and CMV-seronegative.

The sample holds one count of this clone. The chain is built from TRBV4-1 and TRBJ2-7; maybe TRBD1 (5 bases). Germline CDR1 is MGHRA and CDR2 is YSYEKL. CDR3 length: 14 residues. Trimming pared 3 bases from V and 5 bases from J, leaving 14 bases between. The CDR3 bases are TGCGCCAGCAGCCAGGACACCCCAGACCACGAGCAGTACTTC. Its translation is CASSQDTPDHEQYF.

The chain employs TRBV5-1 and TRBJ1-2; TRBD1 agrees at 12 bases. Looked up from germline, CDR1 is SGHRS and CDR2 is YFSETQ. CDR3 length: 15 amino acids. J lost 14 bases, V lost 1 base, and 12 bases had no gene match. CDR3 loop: CASSLFPGQGASLTF. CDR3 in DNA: TGCGCCAGCAGCTTGTTCCCGGGACAGGGGGCATCGTTGACCTTC.

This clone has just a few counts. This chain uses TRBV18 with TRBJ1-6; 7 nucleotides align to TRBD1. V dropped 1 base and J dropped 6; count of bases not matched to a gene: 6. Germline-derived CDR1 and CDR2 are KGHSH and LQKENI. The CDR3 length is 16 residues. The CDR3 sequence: CASSPLEGASNSPLHF. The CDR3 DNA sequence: TGTGCCAGCTCACCACTGGAGGGGGCAAGTAATTCACCCCTCCACTTT.

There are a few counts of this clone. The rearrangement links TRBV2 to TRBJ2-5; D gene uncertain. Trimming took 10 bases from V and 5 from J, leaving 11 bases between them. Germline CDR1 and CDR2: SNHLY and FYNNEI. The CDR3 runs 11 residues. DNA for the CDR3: TGTGCCACCAAAGTTCAGGAGACCCAGTACTTC. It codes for CATKVQETQYF.

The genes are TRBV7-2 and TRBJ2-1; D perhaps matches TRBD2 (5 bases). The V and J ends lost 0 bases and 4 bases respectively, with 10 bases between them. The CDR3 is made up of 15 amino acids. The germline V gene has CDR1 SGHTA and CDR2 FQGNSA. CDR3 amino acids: CASSLAASSYNEQFF. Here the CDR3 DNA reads TGTGCCAGCAGCTTAGCGGCTAGCAGTTACAATGAGCAGTTCTTC.

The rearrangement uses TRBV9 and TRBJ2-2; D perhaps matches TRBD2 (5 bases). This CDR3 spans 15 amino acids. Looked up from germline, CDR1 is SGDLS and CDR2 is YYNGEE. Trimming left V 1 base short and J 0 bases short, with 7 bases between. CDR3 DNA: TGTGCCAGCAGCGTATACGGGGCGAACACCGGGGAGCTGTTTTTT. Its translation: CASSVYGANTGELFF.

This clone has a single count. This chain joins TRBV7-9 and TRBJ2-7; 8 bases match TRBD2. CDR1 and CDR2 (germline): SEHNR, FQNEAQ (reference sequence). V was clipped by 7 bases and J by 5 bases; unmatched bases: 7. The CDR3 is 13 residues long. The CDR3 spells CASTERGRDEQYF. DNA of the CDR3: TGTGCCAGCACCGAGCGGGGGAGGGACGAGCAGTACTTC.

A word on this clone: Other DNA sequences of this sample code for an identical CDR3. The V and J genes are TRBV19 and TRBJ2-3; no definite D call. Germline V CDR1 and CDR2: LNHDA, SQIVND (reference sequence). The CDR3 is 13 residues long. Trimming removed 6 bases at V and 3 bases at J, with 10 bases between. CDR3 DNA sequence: TGTGCCAGTAGGGCGTCAGGAACAGATACGCAGTATTTT. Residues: CASRASGTDTQYF.

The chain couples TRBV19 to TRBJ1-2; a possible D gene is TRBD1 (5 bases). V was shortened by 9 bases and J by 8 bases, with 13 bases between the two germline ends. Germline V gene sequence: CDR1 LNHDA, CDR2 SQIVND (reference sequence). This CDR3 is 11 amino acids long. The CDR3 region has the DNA TGTGCCAGCAACAAAAGGGGCGGCTACACCTTC. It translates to CASNKRGGYTF.

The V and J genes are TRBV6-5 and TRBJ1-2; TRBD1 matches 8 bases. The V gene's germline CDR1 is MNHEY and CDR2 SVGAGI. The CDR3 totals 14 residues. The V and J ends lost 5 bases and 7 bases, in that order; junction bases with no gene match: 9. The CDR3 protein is CASSTDRERLGYTF. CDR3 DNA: TGTGCCAGCAGTACGGACAGGGAGCGTCTTGGCTACACCTTC.

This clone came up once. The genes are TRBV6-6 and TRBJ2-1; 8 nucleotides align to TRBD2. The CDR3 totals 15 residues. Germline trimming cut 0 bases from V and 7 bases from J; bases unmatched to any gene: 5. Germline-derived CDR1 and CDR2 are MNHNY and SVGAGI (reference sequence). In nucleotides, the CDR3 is TGTGCCAGCAGTTACTCGGGGCCTAGCGGGAATGAGCAGTTCTTC. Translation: CASSYSGPSGNEQFF.

The CDR3 here is CASSIALIRPLHF. CDR3 DNA: TGTGCCAGTAGTATTGCCCTGATTCGGCCCCTCCACTTT. This chain uses TRBV19 with TRBJ1-6; D gene uncertain. Trimming cost V 3 bases and J 13 bases, with 13 bases left between them. The CDR3 loop spans 13 amino acids. Germline V gene data show CDR1 as LNHDA and CDR2 as SQIVND (reference sequence). The variable domain in full, with the rest retrieved from reference TRBV19 and TRBJ1-6, is DGGITQSPKYLFRKEGQNVTLSCEQNLNHDAMYWYRQDPGQGLRLIYYSQIVNDFQKGDIAEGYSVSREKKESFPLTVTSAQKNPTAFYLCASSIALIRPLHFGNGTRLTVT.

In DNA form, the CDR3 reads TGTGCCTGGACGGGGGTCCCTGGAAACACCATATATTTT. Its protein product is CAWTGVPGNTIYF. The rearrangement links TRBV30 to TRBJ1-3, with D possibly TRBD1 on 5 matching bases. This CDR3 region has 13 residues. V gave up 4 bases and J gave up 2 bases, with 9 bases separating them. CDR1 GTSNPN and CDR2 SVGIG come from the germline V gene (reference sequence).

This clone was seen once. The CDR3 loop is CASSLLAGAGNEQFF. The CDR3 DNA follows: TGTGCCAGCAGTTTACTGGCGGGGGCGGGCAATGAGCAGTTCTTC. The gene calls are TRBV27 and TRBJ2-1; maybe TRBD2 (7 bases). Germline lookup yields CDR1 MNHEY and CDR2 SMNVEV (reference sequence). Trimming removed 2 bases at V and 6 bases at J, with 14 bases between. The CDR3 is made up of 15 amino acids.

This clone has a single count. The CDR3 DNA follows: TGTGCCAGCAGCGAAACAGAGGGCACTGAAGCTTTCTTT. Its translation: CASSETEGTEAFF. J is TRBJ1-1 and V is TRBV7-9, with no clear D. Germline CDR1 reads SEHNR; CDR2 reads FQNEAQ (reference sequence). This CDR3 contains 13 residues. V lost 5 bases and J lost 4, with 11 bases in between.